These 10 T cell receptor beta chains share one sample of origin, sequenced in a study of early T cells in non-severe SARS-CoV-2 infection. TCRdb called the 5' RACE reads again in MiXCR, with one record for every CDR3 protein. The repertoire consists of approximately 27,000 distinct CDR3 sequences, with 5.8% occurring once and the leading ten covering more than 4.5%. Sequenced: whole blood. The source is an adult who was a healthcare worker with PCR-confirmed SARS-CoV-2 infection or an uninfected control (not recorded which).

Many counts were recorded for this clonotype. The rearrangement uses TRBV29-1 and TRBJ1-5; tentatively, D is TRBD1 (5 bases). Germline loops: CDR1 SQVTM, CDR2 ANQGSEA. The V gene lost 4 bases and the J gene lost 4 bases, with 8 bases spanning the gap. This CDR3 is built from 12 residues. The CDR3 is CSVGGQNQPQHF. Here the CDR3 DNA reads TGCAGCGTTGGGGGCCAAAATCAGCCCCAGCATTTT. Variable domain in full (rest from reference TRBV29-1 and TRBJ1-5): SAVISQKPSRDICQRGTSLTIQCQVDSQVTMMFWYRQQPGQSLTLIATANQGSEATYESGFVIDKFPISRPNLTFSTLTVSNMSPEDSSIYLCSVGGQNQPQHFGDGTRLSIL.

This clonotype was recorded at least ten times. V gene TRBV9 combines with J gene TRBJ2-3; 8 bases fit TRBD2. The CDR3 is 16 residues long. CDR1 SGDLS and CDR2 YYNGEE come from the germline V gene. The trim removed 0 bases at V and 5 bases at J, leaving 8 bases unmatched. CDR3 nucleotide sequence: TGTGCCAGCAGCGTAGATGGAGCGGGAGTACAAGATACGCAGTATTTT. Translation: CASSVDGAGVQDTQYF.

This chain joins TRBV7-6 and TRBJ2-5, with D tentatively TRBD2 (5 bases). Germline loops: CDR1 SGHVS, CDR2 FNYEAQ. The CDR3 loop spans 13 amino acids. The V and J ends lost 5 bases and 5 bases respectively, with 12 bases between them. The CDR3 region has the DNA TGTGCCAGCAGCGGAGGAGAAGGGGAGACCCAGTACTTC. Translating gives CASSGGEGETQYF.

There are many counts of this clonotype. The chain joins TRBV29-1 to TRBJ2-5; 7 bases fit TRBD1. Germline CDR1 is SQVTM and CDR2 is ANQGSEA. The V and J ends lost 7 bases and 2 bases, in that order; junction bases with no gene match: 4. The length of the CDR3 is 12 residues. The DNA for the CDR3 is TGCAGCGCTCGGACAGGTCAAGAGACCCAGTACTTC. It codes for CSARTGQETQYF.

This clonotype was counted at least ten times. V usage is TRBV18 and J usage is TRBJ2-5; the match to TRBD2 covers 12 bases. Germline-derived CDR1 and CDR2 are KGHSH and LQKENI. This CDR3 has 20 amino acids. V lost 4 bases and J lost 2; bases outside the gene matches: 17. CDR3 residues: CASSRRSQTSGGGLQETQYF. The DNA for the CDR3 is TGTGCCAGCTCACGAAGATCCCAGACTAGCGGGGGCGGGTTACAAGAGACCCAGTACTTC.

To note about this clonotype: This could be a read error, since a much larger clone is one nucleotide away. The CDR3 loop is CANSSEVGGTGNTIYF. The CDR3 region has the DNA TGTGCCAACAGCTCTGAAGTCGGGGGGACTGGAAACACCATATATTTT. V and J are TRBV7-6 and TRBJ1-3, with D possibly being TRBD1 (5 bases). Germline CDR1 is SGHVS and CDR2 is FNYEAQ. The length of the CDR3 is 16 residues.

This clonotype was counted many times. The V gene is TRBV6-5, the J gene TRBJ2-7, with D perhaps matching TRBD1 or TRBD2 (5 bases each). This CDR3 contains 14 residues. Germline CDR1 MNHEY, CDR2 SVGAGI. Trimming pared 2 bases from V and 2 bases from J, leaving 10 bases between. CDR3 sequence (DNA): TGTGCCAGCAGTTACGGGACGCTCGCCTACGAGCAGTACTTC. This translates into CASSYGTLAYEQYF.

In this sample, this clonotype turned up a few times. V is TRBV7-6 and J is TRBJ1-3, with D unresolved. V was pared by 3 bases and J by 0 bases, with 12 bases between. The length of the CDR3 is 16 residues. Germline V gene data show CDR1 as SGHVS and CDR2 as FNYEAQ. The CDR3 coding sequence is TGTGCCAGCAGCTTGGGGTCTACAGTCTCTGGAAACACCATATATTTT. This sequence encodes CASSLGSTVSGNTIYF.

This clonotype was seen ten or more times. The chain links TRBV7-9 to TRBJ2-7, with 9 bases identical to TRBD1. The junction had 11 bases not matched to a gene; V was cut back by 7 bases and J by 4 bases. This CDR3 has 15 amino acids. Germline V gives CDR1 SEHNR, CDR2 FQNEAQ (reference sequence). The CDR3 reads CASTSQGTGNYEQYF. CDR3 coding DNA: TGTGCCAGCACCTCTCAGGGGACAGGGAATTACGAGCAGTACTTC.

This clonotype was seen repeatedly, ten times or more. The rearrangement joins TRBV12-3 or TRBV12-4 to TRBJ2-2; 7 bases map to TRBD2. The CDR3 loop spans 13 amino acids. Trimming took 3 bases from V and 10 from J; bases not matched to a gene: 5. CDR3 residues: CASSLAGVEELFF. The CDR3 DNA is TGTGCCAGCAGTTTGGCGGGGGTGGAGGAGCTGTTTTTT.